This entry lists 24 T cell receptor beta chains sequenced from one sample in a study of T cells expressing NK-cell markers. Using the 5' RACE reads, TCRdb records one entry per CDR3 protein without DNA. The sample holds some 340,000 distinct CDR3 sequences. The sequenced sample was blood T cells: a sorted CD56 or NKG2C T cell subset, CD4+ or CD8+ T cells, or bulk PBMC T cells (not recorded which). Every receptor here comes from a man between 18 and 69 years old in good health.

Here the CDR3 reads CASSSDRTGQPQHF. V usage is TRBV5-6 and J usage is TRBJ1-5; TCRdb calls TRBD1, which cannot be checked without DNA. Germline CDR1 is SGHDT and CDR2 is YYEEEE. There are 14 residues in the CDR3.

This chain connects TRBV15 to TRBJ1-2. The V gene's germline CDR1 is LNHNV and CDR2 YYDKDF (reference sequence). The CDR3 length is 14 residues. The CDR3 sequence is CATSRDLTNYGYTF.

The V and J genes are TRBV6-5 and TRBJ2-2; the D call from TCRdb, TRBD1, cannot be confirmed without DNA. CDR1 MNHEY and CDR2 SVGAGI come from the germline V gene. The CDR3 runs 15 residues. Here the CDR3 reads CASSYRGGVGGELFF.

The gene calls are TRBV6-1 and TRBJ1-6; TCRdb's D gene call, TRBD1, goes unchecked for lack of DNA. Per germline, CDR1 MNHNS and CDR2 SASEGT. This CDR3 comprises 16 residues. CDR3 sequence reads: CASTRDPTGYNSPLHF.

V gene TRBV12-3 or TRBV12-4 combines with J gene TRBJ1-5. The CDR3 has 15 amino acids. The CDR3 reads CASSPRQGANQPQHF.

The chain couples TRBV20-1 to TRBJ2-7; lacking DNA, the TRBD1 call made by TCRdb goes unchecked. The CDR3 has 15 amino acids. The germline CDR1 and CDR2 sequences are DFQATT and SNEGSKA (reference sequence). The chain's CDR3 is CSARAYGGSVYEQYF.

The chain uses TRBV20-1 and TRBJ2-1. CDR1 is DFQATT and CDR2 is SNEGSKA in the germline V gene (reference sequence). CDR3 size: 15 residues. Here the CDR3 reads CSARDSLRTYNEQFF.

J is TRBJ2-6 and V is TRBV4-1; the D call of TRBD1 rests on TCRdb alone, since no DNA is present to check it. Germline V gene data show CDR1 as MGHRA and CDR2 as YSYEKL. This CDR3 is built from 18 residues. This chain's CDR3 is CASSRFRDRSSGANVLTF.

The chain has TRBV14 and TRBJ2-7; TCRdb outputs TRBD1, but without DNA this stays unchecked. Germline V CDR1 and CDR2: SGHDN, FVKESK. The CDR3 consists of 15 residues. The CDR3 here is CASSHRVTGAYEQYF.

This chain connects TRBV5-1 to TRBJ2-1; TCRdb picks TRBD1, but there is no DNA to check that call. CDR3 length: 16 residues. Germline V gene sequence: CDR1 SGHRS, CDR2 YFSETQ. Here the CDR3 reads CASSQWRQGGKGEQFF.

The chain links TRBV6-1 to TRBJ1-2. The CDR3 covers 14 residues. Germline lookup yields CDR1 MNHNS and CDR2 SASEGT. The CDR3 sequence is CASSGVSGGYGYTF.

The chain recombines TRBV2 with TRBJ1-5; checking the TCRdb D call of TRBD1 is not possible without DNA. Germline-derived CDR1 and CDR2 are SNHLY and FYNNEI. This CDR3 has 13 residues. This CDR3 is CASSETGNQPQHF.

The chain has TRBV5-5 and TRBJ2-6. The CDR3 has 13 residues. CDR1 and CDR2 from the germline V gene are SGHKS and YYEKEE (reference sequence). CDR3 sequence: CASSPNGANVLTF.

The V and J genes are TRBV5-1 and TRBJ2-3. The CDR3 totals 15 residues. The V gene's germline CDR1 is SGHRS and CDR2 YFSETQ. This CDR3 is CASSYSVAYADTQYF.

The CDR3 region is CASSPRQGRSADTQYF. The rearrangement joins TRBV7-9 to TRBJ2-3; the TRBD1 assignment by TCRdb is unverifiable without DNA. Per germline, CDR1 SEHNR and CDR2 FQNEAQ (reference sequence). This CDR3 spans 16 amino acids.

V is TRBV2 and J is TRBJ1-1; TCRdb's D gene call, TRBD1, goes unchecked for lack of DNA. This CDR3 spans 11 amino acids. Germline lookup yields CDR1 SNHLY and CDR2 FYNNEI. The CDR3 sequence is CASSEGRGAFF. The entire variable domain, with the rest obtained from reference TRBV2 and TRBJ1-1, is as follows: EPEVTQTPSHQVTQMGQEVILRCVPISNHLYFYWYRQILGQKVEFLVSFYNNEISEKSEIFDDQFSVERPDGSNFTLKIRSTKLEDSAMYFCASSEGRGAFFGQGTRLTVV.

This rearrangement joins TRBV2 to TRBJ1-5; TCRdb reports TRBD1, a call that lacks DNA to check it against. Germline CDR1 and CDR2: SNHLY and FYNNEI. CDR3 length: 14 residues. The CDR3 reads CASGAAYGNQPQHF.

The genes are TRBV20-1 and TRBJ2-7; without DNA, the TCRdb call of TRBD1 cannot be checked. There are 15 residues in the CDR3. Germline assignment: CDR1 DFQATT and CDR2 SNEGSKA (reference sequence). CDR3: CSARGTGVSSYEQYF.

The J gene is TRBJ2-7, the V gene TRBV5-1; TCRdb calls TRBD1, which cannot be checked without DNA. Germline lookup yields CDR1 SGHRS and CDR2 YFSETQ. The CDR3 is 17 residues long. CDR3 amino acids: CASSLNGPWGPGNEQYF. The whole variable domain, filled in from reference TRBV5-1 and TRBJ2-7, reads KAGVTQTPRYLIKTRGQQVTLSCSPISGHRSVSWYQQTPGQGLQFLFEYFSETQRNKGNFPGRFSGRQFSNSRSEMNVSTLELGDSALYLCASSLNGPWGPGNEQYFGPGTRLTVT.

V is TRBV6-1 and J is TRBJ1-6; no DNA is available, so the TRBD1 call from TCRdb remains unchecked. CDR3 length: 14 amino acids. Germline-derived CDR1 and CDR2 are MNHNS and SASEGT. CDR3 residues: CASTLGQGDSPLHF.

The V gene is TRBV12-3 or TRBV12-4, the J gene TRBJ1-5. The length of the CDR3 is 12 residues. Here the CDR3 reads CASSFRGGPQHF.

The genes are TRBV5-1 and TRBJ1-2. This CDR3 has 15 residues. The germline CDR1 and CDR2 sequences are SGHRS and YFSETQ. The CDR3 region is CASSQGTDLIYGYTF.

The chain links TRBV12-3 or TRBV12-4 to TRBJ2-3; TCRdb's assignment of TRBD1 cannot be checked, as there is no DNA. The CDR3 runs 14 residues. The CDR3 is CASRKTGGVGTQYF.

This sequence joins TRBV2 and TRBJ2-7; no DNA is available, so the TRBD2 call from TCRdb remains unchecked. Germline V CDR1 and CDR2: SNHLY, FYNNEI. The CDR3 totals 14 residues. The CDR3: CASRPSGGSYEQYF.